The rows below give T cell receptor beta chains drawn from one sample of a study of blood T cell repertoires in COVID-19. Profiled with immunoSEQ multiplex PCR; TCRdb holds only in-frame clones, not every one. Found here are a few hundred thousand clones, about 85% of them singletons; the top ten hold 0.7% to 1%. Material: peripheral blood. These receptors were collected from a human donor with COVID-19, enrolled during active disease. The donor label of this sample is uncertain. Each CDR3 is given with its conserved first and last residue. The D gene is left open where the match is weak. Rows may omit the clone size; those that give it use once, few, many or a size class.

v_call,d_call,clone_size,cdr3_length,j_call,cdr3_nt,cdr3_aa
TRBV28,NA,NA,14,TRBJ2-7,TGTGCCAGCAGTTTATTTCCCCTCTCCGACGAGCAGTACTTC,CASSLFPLSDEQYF
TRBV3-1/TRBV3-2,NA,NA,14,TRBJ1-2,TGTGCCAGCAGCCAAGGGCCAGGCTACTATGGCTACACCTTC,CASSQGPGYYGYTF
TRBV7-9,NA,NA,14,TRBJ2-3,TGTGCCAGCAGCTGGGGGCCTGAGGCAGATACGCAGTATTTT,CASSWGPEADTQYF
TRBV7-2,NA,NA,15,TRBJ1-5,TGTGCCAGCAGCTTATCGGAGGTTTCCTGGCAGCCCCAGCATTTT,CASSLSEVSWQPQHF
TRBV27,TRBD2,few,15,TRBJ2-7,TGTGCCAGCAGTCCCCGGCTAGCGGGTACCTACGAGCAGTACTTC,CASSPRLAGTYEQYF
TRBV3-1/TRBV3-2,NA,NA,13,TRBJ1-3,TGTGCCAGCAGCCAATCAGTTGGAAACACCATATATTTT,CASSQSVGNTIYF
TRBV6-2/TRBV6-3,TRBD1,NA,12,TRBJ1-2,TGTGCCAGCAGCCTACAGGGGTATGGCTACACCTTC,CASSLQGYGYTF
TRBV6-5,TRBD1,few,14,TRBJ1-1,TGTGCCAGCACGGTCCCAGGGGGTGGCACTGAAGCTTTCTTT,CASTVPGGGTEAFF
TRBV7-9,NA,few,13,TRBJ1-5,TGTGCCAGCGGAGAGCCGGGCGGGCAGCCCCAGCATTTT,CASGEPGGQPQHF
TRBV5-1,TRBD1,many,16,TRBJ2-2,TGCGCCAGCAGCTTGAATCAGGGGGCGACTGTCGGGGAGCTGTTTTTT,CASSLNQGATVGELFF
TRBV19,TRBD1,NA,13,TRBJ1-2,TGTGCCAGCAACCCCCAGGGGGCTTATGGCTACACCTTC,CASNPQGAYGYTF
TRBV30,TRBD2,once,14,TRBJ2-5,TGTGCCTGGACCCAACTAGCGGGAAGGGAGACCCAGTACTTC,CAWTQLAGRETQYF
TRBV19,NA,NA,16,TRBJ2-6,TGTGCCAGTACGGAGGGTCCCCTCTCTGGGGCCAACGTCCTGACTTTC,CASTEGPLSGANVLTF
TRBV6-5,NA,NA,15,TRBJ2-5,TGTGCCAGCAGTTACCGGGGCAGGGGCCAAGAGACCCAGTACTTC,CASSYRGRGQETQYF
TRBV9,NA,NA,14,TRBJ1-1,TGTGCCAGCAGGACAGGCCTAGGAGGCACTGAAGCTTTCTTT,CASRTGLGGTEAFF
TRBV7-9,NA,once,17,TRBJ1-6,TGTGCCAGCCATACCGATCGGGGAGCAAGCGATAATTCACCCCTCCACTTT,CASHTDRGASDNSPLHF
TRBV20-1,NA,NA,14,TRBJ1-5,TGCAGTGCTAGTGGGCCCCACGGCAATCAGCCCCAGCATTTT,CSASGPHGNQPQHF
TRBV3-1/TRBV3-2,NA,NA,16,TRBJ1-6,TGTGCCAGCAGCCTCGGGAGGGGTGGAAAGGGTTCACCCCTCCACTTT,CASSLGRGGKGSPLHF
TRBV23-1,NA,NA,16,TRBJ1-6,TGCGCCAGCAGCCCAATCGGACTCGGTGGTTCTTCACCCCTCCACTTT,CASSPIGLGGSSPLHF
TRBV9,TRBD2,once,15,TRBJ2-2,TGTGCCAGCAGCTCTTTAGCGGGAGGCACCGGGGAGCTGTTTTTT,CASSSLAGGTGELFF
TRBV7-6,NA,few,13,TRBJ1-5,TGTGCCAGCAGCTTAGCGTCGGGTCAGCCCCAGCATTTT,CASSLASGQPQHF
TRBV7-2,NA,NA,12,TRBJ1-2,TGTGCCAGCAGCCTCCCCGGACAGAGCTACACCTTC,CASSLPGQSYTF
TRBV19,NA,NA,14,TRBJ1-4,TGTGCCAGTAGTCCGACAGCTCCGGACGAAAAACTGTTTTTT,CASSPTAPDEKLFF
TRBV10-3,NA,once,17,TRBJ1-2,TGTGCCATCAGTGAGTCGATTGGGGGGGCAGCGAACGGTGGCTACACCTTC,CAISESIGGAANGGYTF
TRBV7-9,NA,NA,15,TRBJ2-7,TGTGCCAGCAGCCTCCGTGGGCCCCCCAACTACGAGCAGTACTTC,CASSLRGPPNYEQYF
TRBV7-9,TRBD2,NA,16,TRBJ2-4,TGTGCCAGCAGCTCCGGACTAGCGGGAGTAGGGAACATTCAGTACTTC,CASSSGLAGVGNIQYF
TRBV21-1,NA,NA,20,TRBJ2-5,TGTGCCAGCAGCGCAATATCCCCCCCTCCTACTAGCGGGAAGGAAGAGACCCAGTACTTC,CASSAISPPPTSGKEETQYF
TRBV5-4,NA,NA,15,TRBJ1-1,TGTGCCAGCAGCTTTGAGCGGGGGTTGAACACTGAAGCTTTCTTT,CASSFERGLNTEAFF
TRBV5-1,NA,NA,16,TRBJ1-4,TGCGCCAGCAGCTCCTCCGTGGCAGCGGCTAATGAAAAACTGTTTTTT,CASSSSVAAANEKLFF
TRBV25-1,TRBD1,NA,14,TRBJ1-1,TGTGCCAGCAGTGGAGGGGGCTGGGGCACTGAAGCTTTCTTT,CASSGGGWGTEAFF
TRBV28,TRBD2,once,13,TRBJ2-4,TGTGCCAGCACCCAGTCCGGGAGGGACATTCAGTACTTC,CASTQSGRDIQYF
TRBV6-4,NA,NA,15,TRBJ2-7,TGTGCCAGCAGTGACTTACGGGGAAGCTCCTACGAGCAGTACTTC,CASSDLRGSSYEQYF
TRBV18,TRBD1,NA,17,TRBJ1-3,TGTGCCAGCTCAGCGACCTTCGGGACAGCACATGGAAACACCATATATTTT,CASSATFGTAHGNTIYF
TRBV7-2,TRBD1,NA,15,TRBJ1-5,TGTGCCAGCAGTTATGGACAGGGGAGAAATCAGCCCCAGCATTTT,CASSYGQGRNQPQHF
TRBV27,TRBD2,NA,18,TRBJ2-2,TGTGCCAGCAGTGTTAGCGGGAGGGCCAATTGGATCACCGGGGAGCTGTTTTTT,CASSVSGRANWITGELFF
TRBV13,TRBD2,NA,17,TRBJ2-3,TGTGCCAGCAGCCGCTCTAGCGGGAGAGAGGGCACAGATACGCAGTATTTT,CASSRSSGREGTDTQYF
TRBV11-2,TRBD2,once,18,TRBJ2-1,TGTGCCAGCAGGGCCGGGACTAGGGCGGCGGGGTCCTACAATGAGCAGTTCTTC,CASRAGTRAAGSYNEQFF
TRBV7-2,TRBD1,few,16,TRBJ1-2,TGTGCCAGCAGCTTAGCGGGAGTAACAGGGGACTATGGCTACACCTTC,CASSLAGVTGDYGYTF
TRBV7-2,NA,NA,14,TRBJ1-2,TGTGCCAGCAGCTTTTCATCATCTAACTATGGCTACACCTTC,CASSFSSSNYGYTF
TRBV5-1,TRBD1,NA,15,TRBJ1-2,TGCGCCAGCAGGAGTACGCAGGGGGCTTTAGGTGGCTACACCTTC,CASRSTQGALGGYTF
TRBV5-8,NA,few,16,TRBJ1-1,TGTGCCAGCAGCCCGGGAGTGTCGCAGGCGGTCACTGAAGCTTTCTTT,CASSPGVSQAVTEAFF
TRBV2,NA,NA,13,TRBJ1-5,TGTGCCAGCACGCTGGGGGCGGACCAGCCCCAGCATTTT,CASTLGADQPQHF
TRBV19,NA,NA,14,TRBJ2-1,TGTGCCAGTAACTCTCGGGCTAGCGACAATGAGCAGTTCTTC,CASNSRASDNEQFF
TRBV6-1,TRBD1,NA,16,TRBJ1-5,TGTGCCAGCAGTGAAGTGGGGACAGGGGGATGGGAGCCCCAGCATTTT,CASSEVGTGGWEPQHF
TRBV2,NA,NA,14,TRBJ1-6,TGTGCCAGCCTGAGGACAGAGGATAATTCACCCCTCCACTTT,CASLRTEDNSPLHF
TRBV2,TRBD2,NA,12,TRBJ2-3,TGCTCGGGGGGGATAGTGACAGATACGCAGTATTTT,CSGGIVTDTQYF
TRBV5-6,NA,NA,14,TRBJ1-2,TGTGCCAGCAGCTTGGGGGGCGCTGCCTATGGCTACACCTTC,CASSLGGAAYGYTF
TRBV19,TRBD1,once,17,TRBJ1-2,TGTGCCAGTAGTATCCTGGGACAGGGGGCTCTTAACTATGGCTACACCTTC,CASSILGQGALNYGYTF
TRBV7-9,TRBD1,NA,15,TRBJ1-1,TGTGCCAGCAGCCCCCTGGACAGGGGGCGCACTGAAGCTTTCTTT,CASSPLDRGRTEAFF
TRBV2,NA,few,13,TRBJ1-5,TGTGCCAGCAGGCCTGGCGGGGATCGGCCCCAGCATTTT,CASRPGGDRPQHF
TRBV27,TRBD1,NA,18,TRBJ1-4,TGTGCCAGCAGTTTATCCCACAGGGGCCCAGCAACTAATGAAAAACTGTTTTTT,CASSLSHRGPATNEKLFF